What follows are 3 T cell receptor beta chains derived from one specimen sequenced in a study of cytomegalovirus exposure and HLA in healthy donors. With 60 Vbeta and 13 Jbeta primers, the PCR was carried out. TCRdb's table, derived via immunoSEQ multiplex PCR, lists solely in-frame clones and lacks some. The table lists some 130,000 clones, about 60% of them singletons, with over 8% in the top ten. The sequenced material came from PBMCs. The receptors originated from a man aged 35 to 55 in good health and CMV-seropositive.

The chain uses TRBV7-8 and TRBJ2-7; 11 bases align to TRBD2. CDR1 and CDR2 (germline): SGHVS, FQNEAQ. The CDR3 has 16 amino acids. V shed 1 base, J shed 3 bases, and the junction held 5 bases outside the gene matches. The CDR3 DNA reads TGTGCCAGCAGCTTAGTAACCGGGACTAGCGGCTACGAGCAGTACTTC. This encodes CASSLVTGTSGYEQYF.

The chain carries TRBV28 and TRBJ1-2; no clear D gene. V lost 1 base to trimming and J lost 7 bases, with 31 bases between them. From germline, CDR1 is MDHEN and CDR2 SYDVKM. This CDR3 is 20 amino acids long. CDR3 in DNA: TGTGCCAGCAGTTTATTTTTAACTCCGTCCCCGCCGGGGTCCTTAAGTGGCTACACCTTC. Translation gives CASSLFLTPSPPGSLSGYTF.

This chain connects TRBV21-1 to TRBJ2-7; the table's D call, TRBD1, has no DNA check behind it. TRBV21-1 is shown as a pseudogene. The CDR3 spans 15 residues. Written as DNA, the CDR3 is TGTGCCAGCAGCAAAGCGAGACAGGGTTCCTACGAGCAGTACTTC. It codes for CASSKARQGSYEQYF.